Following are 27 T cell receptor beta chains from one sample sequenced in a study of shared clonotypes between healthy human individuals. Profiled with immunoSEQ multiplex PCR; TCRdb holds only in-frame clones, not every one. The sample contains approximately 82,000 clones, about 61% of which appear only once. The material sequenced was memory CD8+ T cells sorted from blood. The subset denotes: CD45RO+ cells pooled with CCR7-negative TemRA cells. The source of these receptors is a man between 25 and 39 years old in good health.

This rearrangement joins TRBV4-2 to TRBJ2-7; D remains unclear. Trimming stripped 1 base from V and 4 bases from J, with 11 bases between. CDR3 length equals 14 residues. Germline values: CDR1 LGHNA, CDR2 YNFKEQ. CDR3: CASSQALGRYEQYF. As DNA, the CDR3 is TGTGCCAGCAGCCAAGCGCTAGGACGTTACGAGCAGTACTTC.

The chain carries TRBV5-5 and TRBJ2-3; D uncertain. CDR1 and CDR2 from the germline V gene are SGHKS and YYEKEE (reference sequence). The CDR3 extends over 15 amino acids. V was clipped by 4 bases and J by 4 bases, with 16 bases between them. CDR3 loop: CASSPESFRADTQYF. CDR3 in DNA: TGTGCCAGCAGCCCCGAATCCTTCCGGGCAGATACGCAGTATTTT.

Notes on this clone: The same CDR3 can be traced to other DNA sequences in this sample. This rearrangement joins TRBV10-3 to TRBJ2-7, with a weak D call TRBD2 (6 bases). The CDR3 loop spans 15 amino acids. From germline, CDR1 is ENHRY and CDR2 SYGVKD. The V end was cut by 2 bases, the J end by 2 bases, with 13 bases between. CDR3 sequence (DNA): TGTGCCATCAGTGAGCCTGGGACTTCCCCCTACGAGCAGTACTTC. This codes for CAISEPGTSPYEQYF.

The chain has TRBV11-1 and TRBJ2-7; no clear D. Looked up from germline, CDR1 is SGHAT and CDR2 is FQDESV (reference sequence). V was cut by 6 bases and J by 0 bases, with 6 bases left in between. The CDR3 is 12 residues long. CDR3 coding DNA: TGTGCCAGCAGTTTCGTCTCCTACGAGCAGTACTTC. Encoded protein: CASSFVSYEQYF.

V usage is TRBV7-6 and J usage is TRBJ2-1; the match to TRBD2 covers 10 bases. The trim removed 3 bases at V and 6 bases at J, leaving 11 bases unmatched. CDR3 length: 17 amino acids. CDR1 SGHVS and CDR2 FNYEAQ come from the germline V gene. CDR3 region: CASSFSWVAGGRNEQFF. The CDR3 nucleotides are TGTGCCAGCAGCTTTTCCTGGGTAGCGGGAGGACGCAATGAGCAGTTCTTC.

J is TRBJ2-7 and V is TRBV10-2, with D maybe TRBD2 (5 bases). The CDR3 covers 16 residues. The V gene's germline CDR1 is WSHSY and CDR2 SAAADI. The ends were cut back, 2 bases at V and 2 bases at J, with 16 bases in the middle. The CDR3 loop is CASSEISGLYPYEQYF. Here the CDR3 DNA reads TGCGCCAGCAGTGAGATTTCTGGACTTTATCCCTACGAGCAGTACTTC.

The chain recombines TRBV7-8 with TRBJ2-7; TRBD2 aligns across 7 bases. Germline V gene sequence: CDR1 SGHVS, CDR2 FQNEAQ. The trim removed 0 bases at V and 2 bases at J, leaving 10 bases unmatched. This CDR3 contains 17 residues. The DNA for the CDR3 is TGTGCCAGCAGCTTAGCGCCCCCGGCTAGCGGAGCCTACGAGCAGTACTTC. Translating gives CASSLAPPASGAYEQYF.

V is TRBV7-8 and J is TRBJ2-5, with D possibly being TRBD1 or TRBD2 (6 bases each). This CDR3 is 18 amino acids long. Trimming stripped 5 bases from V and 2 bases from J, with 24 bases between. Per the germline V gene, CDR1 is SGHVS and CDR2 is FQNEAQ. The CDR3: CASSRRRGRGWMQETQYF. The CDR3 DNA is TGTGCCAGCAGCCGGCGGAGGGGCAGGGGATGGATGCAAGAGACCCAGTACTTC.

The chain uses TRBV4-3 and TRBJ2-7, with no clear D. Germline CDR1 reads LGHNA; CDR2 reads YSLEER. The V and J ends lost 1 base and 3 bases respectively, with 10 bases between them. The CDR3 runs to 14 residues. The CDR3 spells CASSQARGDYEQYF. CDR3 coding DNA: TGCGCCAGCAGCCAAGCGAGAGGAGACTACGAGCAGTACTTC.

The chain is built from TRBV28 and TRBJ1-2; possible D gene TRBD1, 5 bases. Germline V gives CDR1 MDHEN, CDR2 SYDVKM. The CDR3 covers 14 residues. Trimming cost V 1 base and J 8 bases, with 14 bases left between them. CDR3 DNA sequence: TGTGCCAGCAGTTTATCGTACAGGAAAGCCGGCTACACCTTC. Translated, it gives CASSLSYRKAGYTF.

There are a few counts of this clone. The chain recombines TRBV28 with TRBJ1-1, with D tentatively TRBD1 (5 bases). Germline CDR1 reads MDHEN; CDR2 reads SYDVKM. This CDR3 is built from 14 residues. V was shortened by 4 bases and J by 0 bases, with 9 bases between the two germline ends. The DNA of the CDR3 is TGTGCCAGCAGTTACAGGATTTTGAACACTGAAGCTTTCTTT. Its translation is CASSYRILNTEAFF.

This chain links TRBV2 with TRBJ2-6, with 9 bases fitting TRBD1. After removal of 5 bases from V and 1 base from J, the junction contained 21 bases not matched to a gene. The CDR3 loop spans 22 amino acids. Germline V gene sequence: CDR1 SNHLY, CDR2 FYNNEI. CDR3 bases: TGTGCCAGCAGTTTACAGGGGGCACCCACGTTACCTGCAGCTTCTGGGGCCAACGTCCTGACTTTC. Translating it yields CASSLQGAPTLPAASGANVLTF. Complete variable domain (other parts from reference TRBV2 and TRBJ2-6): EPEVTQTPSHQVTQMGQEVILRCVPISNHLYFYWYRQILGQKVEFLVSFYNNEISEKSEIFDDQFSVERPDGSNFTLKIRSTKLEDSAMYFCASSLQGAPTLPAASGANVLTFGAGSRLTVL.

The chain combines TRBV6-5 with TRBJ2-7; 8 bases match TRBD1. V dropped 2 bases and J dropped 4; count of bases not matched to a gene: 4. Germline V CDR1 and CDR2: MNHEY, SVGAGI. The CDR3 has 14 residues. The CDR3 loop reads CASSYQTGGYEQYF. Here the CDR3 DNA reads TGTGCCAGCAGTTACCAAACAGGGGGGTACGAGCAGTACTTC.

This clone was observed many times. V usage is TRBV11-1 and J usage is TRBJ2-1; D gene uncertain. CDR1 SGHAT and CDR2 FQDESV come from the germline V gene (reference sequence). Deletions cut 1 base from V and 6 bases from J, with 16 bases between. CDR3 size: 16 residues. The CDR3 spells CASSLVYPGFGNEQFF. Here the CDR3 DNA reads TGTGCCAGCAGCTTAGTTTACCCGGGTTTCGGCAATGAGCAGTTCTTC.

The genes are TRBV7-9 and TRBJ2-2, with D possibly TRBD2 on 5 matching bases. Germline values: CDR1 SEHNR, CDR2 FQNEAQ (reference sequence). V was shortened by 5 bases and J by 3 bases, with 10 bases between the two germline ends. There are 14 residues in the CDR3. The CDR3 DNA reads as TGTGCCAGCAGCCCCCAGAGGGACACCGGGGAGCTGTTTTTT. Its translation is CASSPQRDTGELFF.

As to this clone: A single base is all that separates this from a far larger clone, so a read error is likely. The chain recombines TRBV7-6 with TRBJ1-4, with 10 bases matching TRBD1. CDR3 length: 15 residues. Trimming removed 5 bases from V and 8 bases from J; junction bases left unmatched: 8. Germline V gene lookup returns CDR1 SGHVS and CDR2 FNYEAQ. In DNA, the CDR3 is TGTGCCAGCAGCGCAGGGACAGGGGAGAGCGAAAAACTGTTTTTT. Protein product: CASSAGTGESEKLFF.

This clone was seen a handful of times. The chain uses TRBV7-9 and TRBJ2-1, with TRBD2 matching 7 bases. The CDR3 runs 17 residues. Germline loops: CDR1 SEHNR, CDR2 FQNEAQ (reference sequence). J lost 5 bases, V lost 3 bases, and 13 bases had no gene match. The CDR3 DNA sequence: TGTGCCAGCAGCTTTGGAACTGCGGGAGTCGCTGACAATGAGCAGTTCTTC. It translates to CASSFGTAGVADNEQFF.

The chain links TRBV11-2 to TRBJ2-5; D remains ambiguous. Germline V gives CDR1 SGHAT, CDR2 FQNNGV. The CDR3 is 13 residues long. V lost 3 bases and J 4 bases, leaving 9 bases between the germline ends. The CDR3 spells CASSFWVGETQYF. Here the CDR3 DNA reads TGTGCCAGCAGCTTTTGGGTAGGAGAGACCCAGTACTTC.

This clone was counted between two and nine times. J is TRBJ2-7 and V is TRBV6-5; D is unclear. With 3 bases removed from V and 0 bases from J, the gap between germline ends came to 6 bases. Germline V gene sequence: CDR1 MNHEY, CDR2 SVGAGI. CDR3 length: 13 residues. The CDR3 DNA reads as TGTGCCAGCAGTTATCTGAGCTCCTACGAGCAGTACTTC. Translating gives CASSYLSSYEQYF.

The chain is built from TRBV5-1 and TRBJ2-5, with D perhaps matching TRBD1 or TRBD2 (5 bases each). Germline V gene lookup returns CDR1 SGHRS and CDR2 YFSETQ. V lost 4 bases and J lost 2, with 15 bases in between. This CDR3 is 15 amino acids long. This CDR3 reads CASSPWDDIQETQYF. In DNA form, the CDR3 reads TGCGCCAGCAGCCCCTGGGACGATATACAAGAGACCCAGTACTTC.

This chain uses TRBV2 with TRBJ2-6; D is unresolved. V was trimmed by 6 bases and J by 4 bases, leaving 1 base between them. This CDR3 region has 11 residues. Germline V lookup: CDR1 SNHLY, CDR2 FYNNEI. This CDR3 is CASRGANVLTF. For the CDR3, the DNA is TGTGCCAGCAGGGGGGCCAACGTCCTGACTTTC.

The chain combines TRBV18 with TRBJ2-3; 10 bases map to TRBD1. Germline CDR1 and CDR2: KGHSH and LQKENI. The CDR3 consists of 15 residues. V lost 4 bases to trimming and J lost 6 bases; unmatched junction nucleotides: 7. CDR3 in DNA: TGTGCCAGCTCACAGACAGGGGGCACAACGGATACGCAGTATTTT. Translation: CASSQTGGTTDTQYF.

The CDR3 protein is CASSSPWGPWKDTQYF. CDR3 DNA sequence: TGTGCCAGCAGTTCCCCATGGGGCCCGTGGAAAGATACGCAGTATTTT. The V gene is TRBV28, the J gene TRBJ2-3; D is possibly TRBD1 (5 bases). The CDR3 extends over 16 amino acids. V lost 4 bases and J 5 bases, leaving 19 bases between the germline ends. CDR1 and CDR2 (germline): MDHEN, SYDVKM.

This chain links TRBV7-7 with TRBJ2-1, with 10 bases fitting TRBD2. The V gene end was trimmed by 3 bases and the J gene end by 5 bases; junction bases not matched to a gene: 7. Germline CDR1 reads SSHAT; CDR2 reads FNYEAQ (reference sequence). The CDR3 runs 16 residues. For the CDR3, the DNA is TGTGCCAGCAGCTTGCGTTTCGGACTAGCGGACAATGAGCAGTTCTTC. Its translation: CASSLRFGLADNEQFF.

The chain uses TRBV4-2 and TRBJ2-1; D not resolved. The CDR3 totals 14 residues. Between the trimmed V and J ends, which lost 1 base and 7 bases, there was a span of 11 bases. CDR1 and CDR2 (germline): LGHNA, YNFKEQ. CDR3 DNA: TGTGCCAGCAGCCAAGGCGTCTCTGGAAATGAGCAGTTCTTC. The encoded protein is CASSQGVSGNEQFF.

V usage is TRBV6-4 and J usage is TRBJ2-3, with 12 bases that match TRBD2. V gave up 2 bases and J gave up 0 bases; unmatched junction bases: 0. CDR1 is MRHNA, CDR2 SNTAGT, per germline. This CDR3 has 16 residues. In DNA, the CDR3 is TGTGCCAGCAGTGACGGGACTAGCGGGAGCACAGATACGCAGTATTTT. Translated, it gives CASSDGTSGSTDTQYF.

This chain joins TRBV28 and TRBJ1-1; D is unclear. The CDR3 covers 13 residues. The germline V gene encodes CDR1 MDHEN and CDR2 SYDVKM. Trimming removed 3 bases from V and 2 bases from J, with 7 bases in between. CDR3: CASSLGLNTEAFF. The CDR3, as DNA: TGTGCCAGCAGTTTGGGGTTAAACACTGAAGCTTTCTTT.